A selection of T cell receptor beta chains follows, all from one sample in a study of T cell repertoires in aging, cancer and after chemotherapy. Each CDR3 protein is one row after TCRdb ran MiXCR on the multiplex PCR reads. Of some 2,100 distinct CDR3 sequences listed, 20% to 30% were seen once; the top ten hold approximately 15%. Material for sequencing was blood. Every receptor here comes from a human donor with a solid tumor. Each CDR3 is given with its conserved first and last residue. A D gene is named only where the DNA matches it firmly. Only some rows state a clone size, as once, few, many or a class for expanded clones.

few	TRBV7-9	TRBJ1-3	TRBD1	TGTGCCAGCAGCTTAGTCCGACGTCCCTGGGACAGAGGTTCCTCTGGAAACACCATATATTTT	CASSLVRRPWDRGSSGNTIYF
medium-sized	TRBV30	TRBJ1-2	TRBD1	TGTGCCTGGAGTGAGGGGACAGGGGGCTTTGGCTACACCTTC	CAWSEGTGGFGYTF
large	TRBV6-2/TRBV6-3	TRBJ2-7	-	TGTGCCAGCAGTTATCATAACTCCTACGAGCAGTACTTC	CASSYHNSYEQYF
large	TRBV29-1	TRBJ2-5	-	TGCAGCGCCCGGACAGCTGGGGAGACCCAGTACTTC	CSARTAGETQYF
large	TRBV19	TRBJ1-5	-	TGTGCCAGTAGAGAGGCACCGGCTCGACCCCAGCATTTT	CASREAPARPQHF
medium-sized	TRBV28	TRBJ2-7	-	TGTGCCAGCACACCACAGCGAGGGGGGCAGTACTTC	CASTPQRGGQYF
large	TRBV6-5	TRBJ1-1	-	TGTGCCAGCAGTTTCGGGCCGACTGAAGCTTTCTTT	CASSFGPTEAFF
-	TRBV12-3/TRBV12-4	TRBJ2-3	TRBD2	TGTGCCAGCAGGCCTTTACTAGCGGGGGGGGATACGCAGTATTTT	CASRPLLAGGDTQYF
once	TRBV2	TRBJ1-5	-	TGTGCCAGCAGTGGCGGGCCGCCGGGTCAGCCCCAGCATTTT	CASSGGPPGQPQHF
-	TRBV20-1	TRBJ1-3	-	TGCAGTGCTAGGGACTCTTCCTCTGGAAACACCATATATTTT	CSARDSSSGNTIYF
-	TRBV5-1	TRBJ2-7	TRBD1	TGCGCCAGCAGCTTGCGACAGGGATCTGACGAGCAGTACTTC	CASSLRQGSDEQYF
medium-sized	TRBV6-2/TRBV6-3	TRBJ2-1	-	TGTGCCAGCAGTTATAGGGAGCACAATGAGCAGTTCTTC	CASSYREHNEQFF
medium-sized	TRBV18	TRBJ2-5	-	TGTGCCAGCTCAGAAGTGGGTCCGACTTCGACAGCCCGACGGGAGACCCAGTACTTC	CASSEVGPTSTARRETQYF
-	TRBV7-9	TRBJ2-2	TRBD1	TGTGCCAGCAGTCTGACAGGGGCGAACACCGGGGAGCTGTTTTTT	CASSLTGANTGELFF
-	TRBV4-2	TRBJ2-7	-	TGTGCCAGCAGCCAAGGTCAAGAAGGCTACGAGCAGTACTTC	CASSQGQEGYEQYF
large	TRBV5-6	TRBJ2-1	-	TGTGCCAGCAGCTTGACCGGGACATTGGGGTTGAATGAGCAGTTCTTC	CASSLTGTLGLNEQFF
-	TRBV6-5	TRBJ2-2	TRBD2	TGTGCCAGCAGTTACGCATGGACTAGCGAAACCGGGGAGCTGTTTTTT	CASSYAWTSETGELFF
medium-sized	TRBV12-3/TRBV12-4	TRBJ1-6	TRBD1	TGTGCCAGCAGTGCCCGACAGGGTTGGGCTTCACCCCTCCACTTT	CASSARQGWASPLHF
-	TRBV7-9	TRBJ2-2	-	TGTGCCACCGGGGAGCTGTTTTTT	CATGELFF
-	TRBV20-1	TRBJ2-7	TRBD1	TGCAGTGCTAGTCCCGGGGGACAGGGATCCTACGAGCAGTACTTC	CSASPGGQGSYEQYF
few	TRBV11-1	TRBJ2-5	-	TGTGCCAGCAGCCCCCGACGGAACCAAGAGACCCAGTACTTC	CASSPRRNQETQYF
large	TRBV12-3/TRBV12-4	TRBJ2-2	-	TGTGCCAGCAGACCGGGGAACACCGGGGAGCTGTTTTTT	CASRPGNTGELFF
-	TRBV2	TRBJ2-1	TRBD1	TGTGCCAGCAGTGAAGTGGAGGACAGGGACTACAATGAGCAGTTCTTC	CASSEVEDRDYNEQFF
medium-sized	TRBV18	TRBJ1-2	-	TGTGCCAGCTCAGTGGGCCCCGGCGGCTACACCTTC	CASSVGPGGYTF
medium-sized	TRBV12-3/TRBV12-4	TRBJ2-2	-	TGTGCCAGCAGTAGGGGGGGGTACACCGGGGAGCTGTTTTTT	CASSRGGYTGELFF
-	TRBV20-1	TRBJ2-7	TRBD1	TGCAGTGCTCCAGACAGGGGGACGAACACCCACGAGCAGTACTTC	CSAPDRGTNTHEQYF
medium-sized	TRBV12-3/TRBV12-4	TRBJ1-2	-	TGTGCCAGCAGTTCCACGACGTCGGGGATCTATGGCTACACCTTC	CASSSTTSGIYGYTF
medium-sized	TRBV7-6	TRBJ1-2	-	TGTGCCAGCAGCTTAGAGGGGTCTGGCTACACCTTC	CASSLEGSGYTF
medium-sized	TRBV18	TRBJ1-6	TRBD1	TGTGCCAGCTCACCAAAATTACAGGGGGCAGGGTCACCCCTCCACTTT	CASSPKLQGAGSPLHF
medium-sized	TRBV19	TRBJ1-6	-	TGTGCCAGTAGTCCCCGGAAGGAGTACTCCTATAATTCACCCCTCCACTTT	CASSPRKEYSYNSPLHF
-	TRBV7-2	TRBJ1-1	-	TGTGCCAGCAGCTTACGCTCAGGGGTGACTGAAGCTTTCTTT	CASSLRSGVTEAFF
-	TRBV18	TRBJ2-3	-	TGTGCCAGCTCACCTAGGTTTAATGCGGAAGATACGCAGTATTTT	CASSPRFNAEDTQYF
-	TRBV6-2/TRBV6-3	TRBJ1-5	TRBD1	TGTGCCAGCAGTCCAAGCGGGACAGGGGATAATCAGCCCCAGCATTTT	CASSPSGTGDNQPQHF
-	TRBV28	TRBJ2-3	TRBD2	TGTGCCAGCAGTTTTGCTAGCGGGGACACAGATACGCAGTATTTT	CASSFASGDTDTQYF
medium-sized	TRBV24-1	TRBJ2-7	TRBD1	TGTGCCACCAGTGATACGGGACAGGACTACGAGCAGTACTTC	CATSDTGQDYEQYF
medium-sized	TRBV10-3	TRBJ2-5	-	TGTGCCATCAGTGAGTCGACCGGGCTCGATCCTCAAGAGACCCAGTACTTC	CAISESTGLDPQETQYF
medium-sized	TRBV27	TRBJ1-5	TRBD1	TGTGCCAGCAGTTTAGGGACAGCAAATCAGCCCCAGCATTTT	CASSLGTANQPQHF
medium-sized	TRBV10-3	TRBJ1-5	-	TGTGCCATCAGGGAGGAGGACAATCAGCCCCAGCATTTT	CAIREEDNQPQHF
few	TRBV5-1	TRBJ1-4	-	TGCGCCAGCAGCTTGTCGGGGGCGCATGAAAAACTGTTTTTT	CASSLSGAHEKLFF
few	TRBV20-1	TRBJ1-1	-	TGCAGTGCTAGGACAGGTGTGAACACTGAAGCTTTCTTT	CSARTGVNTEAFF
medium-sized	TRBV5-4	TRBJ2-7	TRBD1	TGTGCCAGCAGCGAGGGGACAGGGGCCTACGAGCAGTACTTC	CASSEGTGAYEQYF
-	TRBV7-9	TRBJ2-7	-	TGTGCCAGCAGCTTGGGAACCGGGACCCTGACCTACGAGCAGTACTTC	CASSLGTGTLTYEQYF